This record concerns one TCR beta chain sequence. What antigen it recognizes has not been identified. One base away there is no much larger clone; base qualities are not given. TCRbeta CDR3 regions were amplified from genomic DNA using the immunoSEQ Assay, a bias-controlled multiplex PCR. The study's processing was this. Within the assay, amplification of reference gene primers was used to estimate how many nucleated cells each sample contained. To quantify the absolute abundance of each unique TCRbeta CDR3 rearrangement, sequence reads were collapsed and filtered. For each sample, productive Simpson clonality was calculated as the square root of Simpson's diversity index over productive rearrangements. Not all clones reach the TCRdb copy of this immuneACCESS table, which keeps in-frame sequences only. Checked studies attribute under half of the gap to unresolved V genes and leave the rest unexplained. V, J and clone size reflect that table, while D and trimming were determined from the DNA. This sample gives a few hundred thousand clones in total; approximately 91% of them show up just once. Of the sample, over 8% falls within the top ten clones.

This specimen belongs to a study of blood T cell repertoires in COVID-19 (TCRdb year 2020). In terms of the full investigation: Collaborator samples came from the United States, Italy and Spain and covered acute and convalescent phases of COVID-19. The material from the prospective study consisted of cDNA or gDNA derived from T cells, B-cell-depleted T cells, or PBMCs. Nearly every sample came with metadata listing a de-identified subject ID, COVID-19 status, age in years and sex. Where HLA class I and class II types were available, the types were taken from metadata supplied by the sample provider, not from assay-based typing. A freely available public database, intended as a resource for researchers studying the immune response to SARS-CoV-2, is where the repertoires were released. The dataset comprised deeply sampled blood TCRbeta repertoires from subjects exposed to, actively infected with, or recovered from COVID-19. The samples were drawn from two sources: the first 160 participants of the ongoing ImmuneRACE study, and 1,254 subjects contributed by 6 global collaborators.

General conclusions and limits of the study: The amount of clinical and demographic metadata varied by source and participant and was provided uncurated.

Trimming takes 2 bases from V and 1 base from J, and the germline ends sit 9 bases apart. CDR1 is given as KGHSH and CDR2 as LQKENI, both from the germline V gene. The CDR3 contains 15 residues, cysteine and phenylalanine counted. CDR3 DNA only is kept here, 45 bases in frame from base 1. Participants in the prospective study were enrolled through a virtual design, were aged roughly 18 to 90 years, and lived in 24 United States geographic areas. In the prospective study, cohorts were assigned on the basis of participant-reported clinical history obtained from a screening survey and a study questionnaire. ImmuneRACE Cohort 3 recovered participants were defined by two consecutive negative NP/OP PCR tests, healthcare professional clearance, or symptom resolution. Mobile phlebotomists in the prospective study collected whole blood, serum and a nasopharyngeal or oropharyngeal swab from every participant. Participants in the prospective study had the option to provide additional blood draws and questionnaires over a roughly 2-month period. Prospective study blood samples were shipped either frozen or at room temperature before DNA extraction.

The material sequenced was PBMCs or T cells enriched from blood (not recorded which). In this chain, TRBV18 is recombined with TRBJ1-5, with the D gene too uncertain to name. This clonotype was sampled from a middle-aged woman who had recovered from COVID-19. The DNA sequence follows: TGTGCCAGCTCACCAATACGCGAAAGCAATCAGCCCCAGCATTTT. Translated, this is CASSPIRESNQPQHF.